This TCR beta chain was obtained from a study of T-cell memory formation after mild COVID-19. Study in general: TCR clusters largely stayed donor specific.

The CDR3 has 13 residues. Germline V gene sequence: CDR1 MNHEY, CDR2 SVGAGI. Germline trimming cut 2 bases from V and 5 bases from J; bases unmatched to any gene: 0. Constant-segment-primed 5'RACE gave TCR alpha and TCR beta cDNA libraries with sample barcodes and UMIs. TCRdb reanalysed the 5' RACE reads using MiXCR and keeps one entry per CDR3 protein. The sample records about 140,000 distinct CDR3 sequences, approximately 15% being singletons. The sample consisted of PBMCs or a T cell subset sorted from them (not recorded which). The TCR sequence derives from an adult woman who had mild COVID-19 (a few samples of this study predate the infection). Cell type and time point are not known. The chain has TRBV6-5 and TRBJ2-5; 9 nucleotides match TRBD1. For the CDR3, the DNA is TGTGCCAGCAGTTACGACAGGGGGGAGACCCAGTACTTC. This sequence encodes CASSYDRGETQYF.